The rows below give T cell receptor beta chains drawn from one sample of a study of blood T cell repertoires in COVID-19. The assay was immunoSEQ multiplex PCR, and TCRdb's table has in-frame clones only and misses some. The table records 80,000 to 130,000 clones, 92% of them present only once. Sequencing was carried out using peripheral blood. These receptors were obtained from a man aged 65 to 79 with acute or convalescent COVID-19. The CDR3 runs from the conserved cysteine through the conserved F or W. Each record gives: D gene, clone size, J gene, V gene, CDR3 DNA, CDR3 protein. The D gene is left open where the match is weak. Some rows mark clone size as missing; the rest say once, few, many or name a class of expanded clone.

D: -
size: -
J: TRBJ2-1
V: TRBV21-1
DNA: TGTGCCAGCAGCTTAGCGGGAGGGTGTTGGTTGAATGAGCAGTTCTTC
CDR3: CASSLAGGCWLNEQFF

D: -
size: -
J: TRBJ1-4
V: TRBV7-9
DNA: TGTGCCAGCAGCATCCGGGATGCGGTCGGTGAAAAACTGTTTTTT
CDR3: CASSIRDAVGEKLFF

D: -
size: -
J: TRBJ2-5
V: TRBV7-2
DNA: TGTGCCAGCAGCCGTTCCCCCACGACAAGGAGGCTAGAGACCCAGTACTTC
CDR3: CASSRSPTTRRLETQYF

D: TRBD1
size: -
J: TRBJ1-2
V: TRBV6-5
DNA: TGTGCCAGCAGTTACTCGGGACAGCGTTCGTACACCTTC
CDR3: CASSYSGQRSYTF

D: TRBD2
size: -
J: TRBJ2-1
V: TRBV6-5
DNA: TGTGCCAGCAGTTACGATCCTAGCGGATACAATGAGCAGTTCTTC
CDR3: CASSYDPSGYNEQFF

D: -
size: -
J: TRBJ1-4
V: TRBV7-9
DNA: TGTGCCAGCAGCTTGAGGGCCGGCGGGAAACTGTTTTTT
CDR3: CASSLRAGGKLFF

D: -
size: few
J: TRBJ2-1
V: TRBV12-5
DNA: TGTGCTAGTGCCTCCGGAGGGTTGAATGAGCAGTTCTTC
CDR3: CASASGGLNEQFF

D: TRBD1
size: -
J: TRBJ2-7
V: TRBV23-1
DNA: TGCGCCAGCTGTCGGGGACAGGGGTCCTACGAGCAGTACTTC
CDR3: CASCRGQGSYEQYF

D: -
size: -
J: TRBJ1-6
V: TRBV7-3
DNA: TGTGCCAGCAGCTTGAGGGCTTTTTCACCCCTCCACTTT
CDR3: CASSLRAFSPLHF

D: -
size: -
J: TRBJ1-2
V: TRBV5-1
DNA: TGCGCCAGCAGCTTGGAGTATAGGACAGCGGACTATGGCTACACCTTC
CDR3: CASSLEYRTADYGYTF

D: -
size: -
J: TRBJ1-4
V: TRBV4-1
DNA: TGCGCCAGCAGCCAAGATCAGGGCGGGGGTGAAAAACTGTTTTTT
CDR3: CASSQDQGGGEKLFF

D: -
size: once
J: TRBJ2-5
V: TRBV18
DNA: TGTGCCAGCTCACCAAATCTCCGGGAGACCCAGTACTTC
CDR3: CASSPNLRETQYF